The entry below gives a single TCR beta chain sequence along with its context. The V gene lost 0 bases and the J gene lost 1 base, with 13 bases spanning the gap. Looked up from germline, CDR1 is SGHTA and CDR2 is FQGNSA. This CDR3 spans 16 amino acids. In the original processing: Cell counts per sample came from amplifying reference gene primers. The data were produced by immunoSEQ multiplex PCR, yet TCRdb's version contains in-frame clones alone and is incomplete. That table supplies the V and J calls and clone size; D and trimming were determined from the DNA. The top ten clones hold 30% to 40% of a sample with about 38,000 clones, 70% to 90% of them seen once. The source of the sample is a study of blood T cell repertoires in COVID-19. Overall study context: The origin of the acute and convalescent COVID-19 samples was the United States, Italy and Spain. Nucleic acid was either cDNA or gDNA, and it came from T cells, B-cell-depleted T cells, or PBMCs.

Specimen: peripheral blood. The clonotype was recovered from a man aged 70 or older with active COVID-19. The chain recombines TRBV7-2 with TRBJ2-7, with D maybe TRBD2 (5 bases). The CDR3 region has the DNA TGTGCCAGCAGCTTAGCGCTAGTACCGGGGTCCTACGAGCAGTACTTC. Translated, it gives CASSLALVPGSYEQYF.